This is a list of T cell receptor beta chains from one sample in a study of T cells after posttransplantation cyclophosphamide. Repertoires were generated with immunoSEQ multiplex PCR, while TCRdb's copy carries only in-frame clones and drops some. The table shows some 33,000 clones, with 90% to 95% occurring only once. Sequences were obtained from naive CD4+ T cells sorted from blood. The receptors come from a young man in good health and a related stem cell transplant donor. Each CDR3 is given with its conserved first and last residue. The D gene is left open where the match is weak. The size field is filled for only some rows; it gives once, few, many or a size class.

d_call,v_call,clone_size,j_call,cdr3_aa,cdr3_nt
TRBD1,TRBV6-1,-,TRBJ2-2,CASSELQGANTGELFF,TGTGCCAGCAGTGAACTTCAGGGGGCGAACACCGGGGAGCTGTTTTTT
-,TRBV4-1,-,TRBJ1-6,CASSQETLVNSPLHF,TGCGCCAGCAGCCAAGAAACCCTAGTTAATTCACCCCTCCACTTT
TRBD1,TRBV2,-,TRBJ2-7,CASSGGQGRYEQYF,TGTGCCAGCAGTGGGGGACAGGGCAGGTACGAGCAGTACTTC
-,TRBV4-1,-,TRBJ1-5,CASSSQISTDNQPQHF,TGCGCCAGCAGCTCACAAATATCGACAGACAATCAGCCCCAGCATTTT
TRBD2,TRBV28,-,TRBJ2-1,CASTAAGGSYNEQFF,TGTGCCAGCACCGCGGCGGGGGGCTCCTACAATGAGCAGTTCTTC
-,TRBV7-2,-,TRBJ1-1,CASSSDGHRVTEAFF,TGTGCCAGCAGCTCCGATGGGCATCGTGTAACTGAAGCTTTCTTT
TRBD1,TRBV28,-,TRBJ1-5,CASSSAGQGGVGSNQPQHF,TGTGCCAGCAGTTCGGCTGGACAGGGGGGCGTTGGAAGCAATCAGCCCCAGCATTTT
-,TRBV7-9,-,TRBJ2-5,CASSLDPYETQYF,TGTGCCAGCAGCTTAGATCCGTATGAGACCCAGTACTTC
TRBD1,TRBV28,-,TRBJ1-1,CASSSDRQGSSAFF,TGTGCCAGCAGTTCCGACAGACAGGGCTCTTCGGCTTTCTTT
TRBD1,TRBV28,once,TRBJ2-7,CASSRQGAQYF,TGTGCCAGCAGCCGACAGGGGGCCCAGTACTTC
-,TRBV20-1,-,TRBJ1-1,CSARTIPEAFF,TGCAGTGCTAGGACAATCCCTGAAGCTTTCTTT
TRBD1,TRBV5-1,-,TRBJ2-2,CATSRQGPNTGELFF,TGCGCCACCTCTAGACAGGGACCCAACACCGGGGAGCTGTTTTTT
-,TRBV28,-,TRBJ1-5,CASSRLQGGNQPQHF,TGCGCCAGCAGCCGATTGCAGGGTGGCAATCAGCCCCAGCATTTT
-,TRBV6-5,-,TRBJ2-7,CASSYADTSYEQYF,TGTGCCAGCAGTTATGCCGACACCTCCTACGAGCAGTACTTC
-,TRBV12-5,-,TRBJ2-2,CASGFGGTGELFF,TGTGCTAGTGGGTTCGGGGGCACCGGGGAGCTGTTTTTT
TRBD1,TRBV5-1,-,TRBJ2-3,CASGTGYSTDTQYF,TGCGCCAGCGGGACAGGGTATAGCACAGATACGCAGTATTTT